Shown below are 14 T cell receptor beta chains from a single sample sequenced in a study of brain metastases from non-small cell lung cancer. TCRdb's table, derived via immunoSEQ multiplex PCR, lists solely in-frame clones and lacks some. The sample has around 1,600 clones; over 85% are singletons. The sample was tissue from a brain metastasis. All receptors come from a donor at least 40 years old with non-small cell lung cancer.

The chain joins TRBV7-3 to TRBJ2-1; maybe TRBD2 (6 bases). This CDR3 is 16 amino acids long. Germline V gene sequence: CDR1 SGHTA, CDR2 FQGTGA. Trimming left V 4 bases short and J 3 bases short, with 16 bases between. CDR3 sequence reads: CASSSRAAGSYNEQFF. DNA for the CDR3: TGTGCCAGCAGCTCACGGGCCGCGGGAAGCTACAATGAGCAGTTCTTC.

On this clone: The same CDR3 can be traced to other DNA sequences in this sample. J is TRBJ1-3 and V is TRBV7-8, with D uncertain. Germline assignment: CDR1 SGHVS and CDR2 FQNEAQ. CDR3 length: 13 amino acids. With 8 bases removed from V and 0 bases from J, the gap between germline ends came to 8 bases. The CDR3 nucleotides are TGTGCCAGCGCTAGGAGCTCTGGAAACACCATATATTTT. Its protein is CASARSSGNTIYF.

This chain joins TRBV30 and TRBJ1-4; tentative D call: TRBD1 (5 bases). Germline CDR1 reads GTSNPN; CDR2 reads SVGIG (reference sequence). The CDR3 has 13 residues. V lost 1 base, J lost 7 bases, and 10 bases lay in between. CDR3 sequence reads: CAWSAQGTEKLFF. For the CDR3, the DNA is TGTGCCTGGAGTGCCCAGGGTACTGAAAAACTGTTTTTT.

A single count supports this clone. The chain recombines TRBV20-1 with TRBJ1-2, with no clear D. V was cut by 4 bases and J by 3 bases, with 6 bases left in between. CDR1 is DFQATT and CDR2 is SNEGSKA in the germline V gene (reference sequence). CDR3 length equals 11 residues. The CDR3 here is CSAKIDYGYTF. The CDR3 region has the DNA TGCAGTGCTAAGATCGACTATGGCTACACCTTC.

The chain recombines TRBV11-3 with TRBJ1-1; TRBD1 matches 10 bases. The length of the CDR3 is 14 residues. With 0 bases clipped from V and 7 bases from J, the junction kept 2 bases outside the gene matches. Germline values: CDR1 SGHNT, CDR2 YENEEA. For the CDR3, the DNA is TGTGCCAGCAGCTTAGAGGGGGACAGGGGTGAAGCTTTCTTT. The encoded protein is CASSLEGDRGEAFF.

This chain uses TRBV4-3 with TRBJ1-5; D unresolved. This CDR3 is 14 amino acids long. V lost 1 base to trimming and J lost 7 bases, with 11 bases between them. Germline CDR1 reads LGHNA; CDR2 reads YSLEER. This chain's CDR3 is CASSQVASSQPQHF. CDR3 bases: TGCGCCAGCAGCCAAGTTGCTTCTAGCCAGCCCCAGCATTTT.

The V and J genes are TRBV29-1 and TRBJ1-1, with 7 bases identical to TRBD1. J gave up 4 bases and V 4 bases, and 3 bases lay outside the gene matches. This CDR3 is built from 12 residues. Germline loops: CDR1 SQVTM, CDR2 ANQGSEA. The CDR3 spells CSVATGSTEAFF. CDR3 sequence (DNA): TGCAGCGTTGCGACAGGGTCCACTGAAGCTTTCTTT.

The chain combines TRBV2 with TRBJ1-3; the D is unclear. CDR1 SNHLY and CDR2 FYNNEI come from the germline V gene. There are 14 residues in the CDR3. Trimming removed 3 bases from V and 0 bases from J, with 6 bases in between. The CDR3 DNA reads as TGTGCCAGCAGTGACTTTCCCTCTGGAAACACCATATATTTT. It is translated as CASSDFPSGNTIYF.

The V call is TRBV24-1, the J call TRBJ2-3; 10 positions agree with TRBD1. V shed 3 bases and J 6 bases; nucleotides not matched to a gene: 8. The length of the CDR3 is 16 residues. Germline assignment: CDR1 KGHDR and CDR2 SFDVKD. The CDR3 DNA sequence: TGTGCCACCAGTGATCCCCGGGACAGGGGAGGCGATACGCAGTATTTT. Translating it yields CATSDPRDRGGDTQYF.

V gene TRBV6-2 or TRBV6-3 combines with J gene TRBJ2-1; 12 bases agree with TRBD2. CDR3 length equals 19 residues. The ends lost 0 bases at V and 3 bases at J; junction bases unmatched: 9. In germline, CDR1 is MNHEY, CDR2 SVGEGT. The CDR3 sequence is CASSYSSSGGASFYNEQFF. The CDR3 DNA is TGTGCCAGCAGTTACTCTTCTAGCGGGGGGGCCAGCTTCTACAATGAGCAGTTCTTC.

CDR3 region: CASSSRGGVRETQYF. The DNA for the CDR3 is TGTGCCAGCAGCAGCCGGGGGGGCGTTCGGGAGACCCAGTACTTC. The chain recombines TRBV7-9 with TRBJ2-5, with 8 nucleotides matching TRBD2. The CDR3 has 15 residues. Germline-derived CDR1 and CDR2 are SEHNR and FQNEAQ (reference sequence). Trimming took 5 bases from V and 5 from J; bases not matched to a gene: 10.

This sequence joins TRBV7-2 and TRBJ1-4; D call uncertain. The CDR3 is made up of 14 amino acids. V lost 5 bases, J lost 6 bases, and 13 bases lay in between. In germline, CDR1 is SGHTA, CDR2 FQGNSA. CDR3 sequence (DNA): TGTGCCAGCAGCCGGGGAGAATCCGATGAAAAACTGTTTTTT. Protein: CASSRGESDEKLFF.

The rearrangement uses TRBV19 and TRBJ2-3; D gene uncertain. This CDR3 is 11 amino acids long. Germline CDR1 and CDR2: LNHDA and SQIVND (reference sequence). The V and J ends lost 3 bases and 7 bases respectively, with 5 bases between them. This CDR3 reads CASSIYNTQYF. The CDR3 region has the DNA TGTGCCAGTAGTATTTACAATACGCAGTATTTT. Looking up the rest from reference TRBV19 and TRBJ2-3 gives the full variable domain: DGGITQSPKYLFRKEGQNVTLSCEQNLNHDAMYWYRQDPGQGLRLIYYSQIVNDFQKGDIAEGYSVSREKKESFPLTVTSAQKNPTAFYLCASSIYNTQYFGPGTRLTVL.

V and J are TRBV12-3 or TRBV12-4 and TRBJ1-1; 8 nucleotides agree with TRBD1. Germline trimming cut 5 bases from V and 8 bases from J; bases unmatched to any gene: 7. This CDR3 spans 13 amino acids. The CDR3 DNA follows: TGTGCCAGCAGTATCGGACAGGGTTTCGAAGCTTTCTTT. Its translation is CASSIGQGFEAFF.